Listed here are 5 T cell receptor beta chains from one sample, sequenced in a study of blood T cell repertoires in COVID-19. Libraries were prepared by immunoSEQ multiplex PCR; TCRdb keeps only in-frame clonotypes and omits some of them. The data contain 350,000 to 450,000 clones, 75% to 90% of them singletons. Sequencing was done on a sample of peripheral blood. The receptors come from a woman aged 55-69 years with COVID-19, enrolled during active disease.

The chain carries TRBV30 and TRBJ1-6, with a possible D match to TRBD1 (6 bases). V was clipped by 0 bases and J by 6 bases, with 15 bases between them. The CDR3 is 16 amino acids. In germline, CDR1 is GTSNPN, CDR2 SVGIG (reference sequence). This chain's CDR3 is CAWSVFRGLANSPLHF. For the CDR3, the DNA is TGTGCCTGGAGTGTATTCAGGGGCCTAGCTAATTCACCCCTCCACTTT.

The chain joins TRBV10-1 to TRBJ1-1; a weak D match, TRBD1 (6 bases). The CDR3 has 16 residues. The V and J ends lost 6 bases and 4 bases respectively, with 21 bases between them. Per germline, CDR1 WNHNN and CDR2 SYGVQD (reference sequence). The CDR3 nucleotides read TGCGCCAGCAGCAGGGGCAACAGGATTGGGGGCACTGAAGCTTTCTTT. This codes for CASSRGNRIGGTEAFF.

In DNA form, the CDR3 reads TGTGCCACCAGGGGCAGGGCTGGCTATGGCTACACCTTC. This codes for CATRGRAGYGYTF. The chain is built from TRBV15 and TRBJ1-2, with a weak D call TRBD1 (5 bases). The V end was cut by 6 bases, the J end by 4 bases, with 12 bases between. This CDR3 comprises 13 residues. The germline V gene encodes CDR1 LNHNV and CDR2 YYDKDF (reference sequence).

V gene TRBV14 combines with J gene TRBJ1-1; TRBD1 is a possible D gene (6 bases). CDR3 length: 14 residues. Germline V gives CDR1 SGHDN, CDR2 FVKESK. V dropped 5 bases and J dropped 3 bases, with 13 bases sitting between them. The CDR3 region is CASSLRQEYTEAFF. CDR3 DNA: TGTGCCAGCAGCTTACGACAGGAATACACTGAAGCTTTCTTT.

The rearrangement links TRBV11-2 to TRBJ1-2, with D tentatively TRBD1 (6 bases). CDR3 length equals 15 residues. Trimming stripped 5 bases from V and 0 bases from J, with 13 bases between. Per germline, CDR1 SGHAT and CDR2 FQNNGV. The CDR3 DNA reads as TGTGCCAGCAGCCTTCTCCGGACAGCTAACTATGGCTACACCTTC. It translates to CASSLLRTANYGYTF. Full variable domain (rest looked up from reference TRBV11-2 and TRBJ1-2): EAGVAQSPRYKIIEKRQSVAFWCNPISGHATLYWYQQILGQGPKLLIQFQNNGVVDDSQLPKDRFSAERLKGVDSTLKIQPAKLEDSAVYLCASSLLRTANYGYTFGSGTRLTVV.